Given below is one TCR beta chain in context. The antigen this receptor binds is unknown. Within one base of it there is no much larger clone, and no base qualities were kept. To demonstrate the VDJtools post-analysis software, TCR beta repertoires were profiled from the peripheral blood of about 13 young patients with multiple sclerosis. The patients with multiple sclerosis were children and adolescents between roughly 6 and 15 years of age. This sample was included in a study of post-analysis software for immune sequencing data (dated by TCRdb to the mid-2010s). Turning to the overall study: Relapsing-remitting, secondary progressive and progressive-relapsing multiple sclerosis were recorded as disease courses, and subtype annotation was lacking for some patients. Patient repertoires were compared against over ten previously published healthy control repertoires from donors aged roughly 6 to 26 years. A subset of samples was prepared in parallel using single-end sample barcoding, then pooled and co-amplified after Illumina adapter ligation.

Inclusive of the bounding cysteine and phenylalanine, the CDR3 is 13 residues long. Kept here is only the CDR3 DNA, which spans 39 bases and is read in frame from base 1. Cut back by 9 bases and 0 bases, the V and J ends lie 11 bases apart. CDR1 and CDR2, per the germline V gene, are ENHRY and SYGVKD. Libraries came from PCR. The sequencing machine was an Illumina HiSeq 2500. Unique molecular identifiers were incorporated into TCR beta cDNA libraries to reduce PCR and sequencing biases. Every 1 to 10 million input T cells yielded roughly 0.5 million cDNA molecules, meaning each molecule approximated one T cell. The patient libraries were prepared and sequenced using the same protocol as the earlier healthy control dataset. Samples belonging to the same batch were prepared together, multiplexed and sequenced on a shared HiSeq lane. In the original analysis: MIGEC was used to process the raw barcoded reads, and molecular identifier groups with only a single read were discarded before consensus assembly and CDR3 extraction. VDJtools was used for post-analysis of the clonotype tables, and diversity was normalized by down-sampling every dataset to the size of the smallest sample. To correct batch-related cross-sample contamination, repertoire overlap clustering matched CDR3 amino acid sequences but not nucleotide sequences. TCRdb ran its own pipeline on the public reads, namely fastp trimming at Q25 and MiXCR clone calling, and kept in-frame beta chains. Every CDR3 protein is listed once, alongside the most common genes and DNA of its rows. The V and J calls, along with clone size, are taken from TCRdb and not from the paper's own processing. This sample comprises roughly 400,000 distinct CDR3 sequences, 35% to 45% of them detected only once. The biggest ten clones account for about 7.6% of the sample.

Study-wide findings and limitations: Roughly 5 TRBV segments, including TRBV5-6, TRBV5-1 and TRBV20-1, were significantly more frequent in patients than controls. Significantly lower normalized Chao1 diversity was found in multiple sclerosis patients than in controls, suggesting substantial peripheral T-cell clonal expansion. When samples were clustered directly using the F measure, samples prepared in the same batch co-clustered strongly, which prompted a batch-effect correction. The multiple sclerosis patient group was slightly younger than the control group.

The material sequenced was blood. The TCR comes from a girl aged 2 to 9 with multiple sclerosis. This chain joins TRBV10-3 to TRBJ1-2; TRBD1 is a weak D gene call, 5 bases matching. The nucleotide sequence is TGTGCCATTGGGACGGAATCTAACTATGGCTACACCTTC. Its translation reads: CAIGTESNYGYTF.